Detailed here is one T cell receptor (beta chain). Clones were sequenced by immunoSEQ multiplex PCR, and TCRdb holds only the in-frame ones, with some missing. The profile shows approximately 140,000 clones, around nine tenths of them singletons. This sample stems from a study of control samples from healthy donors and cancer patients. The V end lost 2 bases, the J end lost 3 bases, and 9 bases lay between the germline ends. This CDR3 region has 14 residues. In germline, CDR1 is KGHSH, CDR2 LQKENI. The gene calls are TRBV18 and TRBJ2-3; D is ambiguous. This receptor was taken from a man aged 45-60 years with head and neck cancer. The sequenced sample was PBMCs. CDR3 residues: CASSPVVRTDTQYF. CDR3 in DNA: TGTGCCAGCTCACCAGTAGTTCGGACAGATACGCAGTATTTT. Filled out from reference TRBV18 and TRBJ2-3, the complete variable domain reads NAGVMQNPRHLVRRRGQEARLRCSPMKGHSHVYWYRQLPEEGLKFMVYLQKENIIDESGMPKERFSAEFPKEGPSILRIQQVVRGDSAAYFCASSPVVRTDTQYFGPGTRLTVL.